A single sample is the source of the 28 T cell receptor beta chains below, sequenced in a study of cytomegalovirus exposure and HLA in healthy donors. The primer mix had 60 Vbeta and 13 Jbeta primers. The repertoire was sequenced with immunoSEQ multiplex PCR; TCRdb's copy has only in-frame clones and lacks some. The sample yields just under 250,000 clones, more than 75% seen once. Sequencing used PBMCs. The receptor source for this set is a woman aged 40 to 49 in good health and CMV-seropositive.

The CDR3 nucleotides are TGTGCCAGCAGTGAAGGGACAGGGGGCTTTTACGAGCAGTACTTC. Translating gives CASSEGTGGFYEQYF. The gene calls are TRBV27 and TRBJ2-7; TRBD1 aligns across 12 bases. This CDR3 comprises 15 residues. The trim removed 5 bases at V and 4 bases at J, leaving 6 bases unmatched. Germline CDR1 and CDR2: MNHEY and SMNVEV (reference sequence).

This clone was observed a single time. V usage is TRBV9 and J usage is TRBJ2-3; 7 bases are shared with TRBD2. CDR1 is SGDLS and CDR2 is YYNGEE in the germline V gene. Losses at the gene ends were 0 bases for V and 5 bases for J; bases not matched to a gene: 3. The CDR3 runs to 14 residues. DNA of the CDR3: TGTGCCAGCAGCGTAGGGGTAGCGGGAGATACGCAGTATTTT. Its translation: CASSVGVAGDTQYF.

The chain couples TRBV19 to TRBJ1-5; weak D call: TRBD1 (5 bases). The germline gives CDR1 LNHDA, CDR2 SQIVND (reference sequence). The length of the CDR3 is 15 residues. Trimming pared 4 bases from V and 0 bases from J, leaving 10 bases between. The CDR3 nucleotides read TGTGCCAGTAGTAACACAGGTTATAGCAATCAGCCCCAGCATTTT. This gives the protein CASSNTGYSNQPQHF. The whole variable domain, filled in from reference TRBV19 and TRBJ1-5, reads DGGITQSPKYLFRKEGQNVTLSCEQNLNHDAMYWYRQDPGQGLRLIYYSQIVNDFQKGDIAEGYSVSREKKESFPLTVTSAQKNPTAFYLCASSNTGYSNQPQHFGDGTRLSIL.

The CDR3 loop is CASTGLPSETQYF. In DNA form, the CDR3 reads TGTGCCAGCACGGGACTGCCCAGCGAGACCCAGTACTTC. The chain is built from TRBV27 and TRBJ2-5, with D perhaps matching TRBD2 (6 bases). The V and J ends lost 7 bases and 5 bases respectively, with 14 bases between them. The CDR3 has 13 residues. CDR1 is MNHEY, CDR2 SMNVEV, per germline (reference sequence).

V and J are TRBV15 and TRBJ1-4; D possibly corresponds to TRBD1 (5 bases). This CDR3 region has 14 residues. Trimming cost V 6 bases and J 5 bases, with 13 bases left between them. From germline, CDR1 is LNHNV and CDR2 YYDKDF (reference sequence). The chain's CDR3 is CATSPRQSNEKLFF. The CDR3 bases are TGTGCCACCAGTCCCAGACAGAGCAATGAAAAACTGTTTTTT.

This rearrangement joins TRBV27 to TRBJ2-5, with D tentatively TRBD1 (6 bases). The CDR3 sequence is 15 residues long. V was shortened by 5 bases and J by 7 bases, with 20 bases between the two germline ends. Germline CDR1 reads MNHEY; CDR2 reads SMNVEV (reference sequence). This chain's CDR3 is CASSPARAGVGTQYF. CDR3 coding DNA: TGTGCCAGCAGTCCCGCCCGGGCAGGGGTGGGGACCCAGTACTTC.

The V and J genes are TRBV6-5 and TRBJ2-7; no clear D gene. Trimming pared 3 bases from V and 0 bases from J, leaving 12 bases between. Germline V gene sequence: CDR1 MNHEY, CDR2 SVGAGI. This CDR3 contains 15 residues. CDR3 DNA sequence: TGTGCCAGCAGTTATGGTCCGGCTAGCTCCTACGAGCAGTACTTC. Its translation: CASSYGPASSYEQYF.

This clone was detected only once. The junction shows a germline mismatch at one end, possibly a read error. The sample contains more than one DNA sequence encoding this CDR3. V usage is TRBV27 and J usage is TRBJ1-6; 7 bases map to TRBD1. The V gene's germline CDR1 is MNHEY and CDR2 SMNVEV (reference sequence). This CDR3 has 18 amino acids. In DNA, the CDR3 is TGTGCCAGCAGTCTAAGGACAGGCACCAACTTCTATAATTCCCCCCTCCACTTT. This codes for CASSLRTGTNFYNSPLHF.

CDR3 nucleotide sequence: TGTGCCAGCAGCTTCGGGGGAAAGACCCAGTACTTC. This sequence encodes CASSFGGKTQYF. V gene TRBV7-9 combines with J gene TRBJ2-5; D perhaps matches TRBD2 (6 bases). Germline CDR1 is SEHNR and CDR2 is FQNEAQ (reference sequence). Trimming took 3 bases from V and 6 from J, leaving 8 bases between them. CDR3 length: 12 amino acids.

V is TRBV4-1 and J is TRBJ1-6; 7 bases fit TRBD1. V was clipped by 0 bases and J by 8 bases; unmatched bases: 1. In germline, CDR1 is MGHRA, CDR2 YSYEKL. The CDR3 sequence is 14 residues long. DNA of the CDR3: TGCGCCAGCAGCCAAGACAGGGGGGATTCACCCCTCCACTTT. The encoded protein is CASSQDRGDSPLHF.

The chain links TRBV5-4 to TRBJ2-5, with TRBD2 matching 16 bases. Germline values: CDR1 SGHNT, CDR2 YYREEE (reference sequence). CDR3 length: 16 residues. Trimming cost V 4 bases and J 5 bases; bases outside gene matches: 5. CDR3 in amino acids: CASSGGTSGRAETQYF. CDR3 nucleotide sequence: TGTGCCAGCAGCGGAGGGACTAGCGGGAGGGCGGAGACCCAGTACTTC.

The CDR3 DNA reads as TGTGCCAGCAGTGAAGGGGCGGGAGTAATTCGGCGGGAGTACTTC. This codes for CASSEGAGVIRREYF. The chain couples TRBV2 to TRBJ2-7; 7 bases map to TRBD2. CDR3 length equals 15 residues. CDR1 and CDR2 from the germline V gene are SNHLY and FYNNEI. The ends lost 1 base at V and 11 bases at J; junction bases unmatched: 14.

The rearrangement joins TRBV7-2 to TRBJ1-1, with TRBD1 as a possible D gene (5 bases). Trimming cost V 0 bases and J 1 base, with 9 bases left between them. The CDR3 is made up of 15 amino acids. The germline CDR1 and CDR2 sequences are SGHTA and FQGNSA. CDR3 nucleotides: TGTGCCAGCAGCTTAGCTACAGGCAGGAACACTGAAGCTTTCTTT. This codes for CASSLATGRNTEAFF.

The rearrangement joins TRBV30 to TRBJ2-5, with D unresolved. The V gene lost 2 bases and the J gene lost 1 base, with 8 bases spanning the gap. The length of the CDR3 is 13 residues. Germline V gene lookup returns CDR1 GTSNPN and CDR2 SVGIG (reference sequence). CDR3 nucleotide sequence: TGTGCCTGGAGTTTACAGCTCCAAGAGACCCAGTACTTC. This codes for CAWSLQLQETQYF. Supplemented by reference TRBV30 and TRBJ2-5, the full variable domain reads SQTIHQWPATLVQPVGSPLSLECTVEGTSNPNLYWYRQAAGRGLQLLFYSVGIGQISSEVPQNLSASRPQDRQFILSSKKLLLSDSGFYLCAWSLQLQETQYFGPGTRLLVL.

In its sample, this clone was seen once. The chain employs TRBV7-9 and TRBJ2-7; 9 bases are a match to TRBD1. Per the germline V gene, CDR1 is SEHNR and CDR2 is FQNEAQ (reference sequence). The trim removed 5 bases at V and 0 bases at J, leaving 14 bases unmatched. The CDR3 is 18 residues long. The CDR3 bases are TGTGCCAGCAGCCCTTCCAGGACAGGGGTGGTCCTCTCCTACGAGCAGTACTTC. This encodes CASSPSRTGVVLSYEQYF. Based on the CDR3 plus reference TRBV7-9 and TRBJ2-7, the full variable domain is DTGVSQNPRHKITKRGQNVTFRCDPISEHNRLYWYRQTLGQGPEFLTYFQNEAQLEKSRLLSDRFSAERPKGSFSTLEIQRTEQGDSAMYLCASSPSRTGVVLSYEQYFGPGTRLTVT.

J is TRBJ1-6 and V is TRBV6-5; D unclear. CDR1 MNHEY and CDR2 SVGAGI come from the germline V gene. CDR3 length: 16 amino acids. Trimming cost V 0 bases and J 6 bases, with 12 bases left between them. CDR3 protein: CASSYSRAFFNSPLHF. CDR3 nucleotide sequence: TGTGCCAGCAGTTACTCGAGGGCCTTTTTTAATTCACCCCTCCACTTT.

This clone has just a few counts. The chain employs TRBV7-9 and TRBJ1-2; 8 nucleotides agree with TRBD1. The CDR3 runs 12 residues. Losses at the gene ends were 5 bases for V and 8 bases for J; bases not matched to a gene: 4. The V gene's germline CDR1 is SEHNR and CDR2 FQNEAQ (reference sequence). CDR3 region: CASSPGQGGYTF. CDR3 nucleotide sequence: TGTGCCAGCAGCCCAGGACAGGGCGGCTACACCTTC.

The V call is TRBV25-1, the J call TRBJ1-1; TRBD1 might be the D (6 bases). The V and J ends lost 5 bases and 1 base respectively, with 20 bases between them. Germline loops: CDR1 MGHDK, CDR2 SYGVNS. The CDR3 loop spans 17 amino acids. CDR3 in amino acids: CASSSYPGGRGNTEAFF. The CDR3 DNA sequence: TGTGCCAGCAGTTCATATCCGGGGGGCAGGGGGAACACTGAAGCTTTCTTT. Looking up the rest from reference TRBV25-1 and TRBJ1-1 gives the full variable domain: EADIYQTPRYLVIGTGKKITLECSQTMGHDKMYWYQQDPGMELHLIHYSYGVNSTEKGDLSSESTVSRIRTEHFPLTLESARPSHTSQYLCASSSYPGGRGNTEAFFGQGTRLTVV.

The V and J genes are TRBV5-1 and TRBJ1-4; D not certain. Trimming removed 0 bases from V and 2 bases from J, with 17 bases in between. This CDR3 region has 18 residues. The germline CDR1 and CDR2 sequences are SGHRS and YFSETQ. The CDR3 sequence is CASSLAADSARTNEKLFF. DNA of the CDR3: TGCGCCAGCAGCTTGGCGGCAGATTCCGCGAGGACTAATGAAAAACTGTTTTTT.

For the CDR3, the DNA is TGTGCCAGCAGCCAACCGGGACTAGCGGAAGAGACCCAGTACTTC. Protein sequence: CASSQPGLAEETQYF. The chain links TRBV11-3 to TRBJ2-5; 11 nucleotides match TRBD2. The germline gives CDR1 SGHNT, CDR2 YENEEA. J lost 3 bases, V lost 5 bases, and 5 bases had no gene match. The CDR3 length is 15 residues.

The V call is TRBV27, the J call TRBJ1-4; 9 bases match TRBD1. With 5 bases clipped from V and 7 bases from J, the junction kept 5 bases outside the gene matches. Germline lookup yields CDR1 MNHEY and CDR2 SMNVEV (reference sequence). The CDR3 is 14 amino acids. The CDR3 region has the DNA TGTGCCAGCAGTGAACAGGGGGCGCGTGAAAAACTGTTTTTT. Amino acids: CASSEQGAREKLFF. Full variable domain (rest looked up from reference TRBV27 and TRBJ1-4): EAQVTQNPRYLITVTGKKLTVTCSQNMNHEYMSWYRQDPGLGLRQIYYSMNVEVTDKGDVPEGYKVSRKEKRNFPLILESPSPNQTSLYFCASSEQGAREKLFFGSGTQLSVL.

CDR3 residues: CASSQDLQGRYEKLFF. CDR3 DNA: TGCGCCAGCAGCCAAGATCTTCAGGGAAGGTACGAAAAACTGTTTTTT. The rearrangement joins TRBV4-1 to TRBJ1-4; D possibly corresponds to TRBD1 (5 bases). With 0 bases removed from V and 8 bases from J, the gap between germline ends came to 16 bases. This CDR3 is built from 16 residues. Germline loops: CDR1 MGHRA, CDR2 YSYEKL.

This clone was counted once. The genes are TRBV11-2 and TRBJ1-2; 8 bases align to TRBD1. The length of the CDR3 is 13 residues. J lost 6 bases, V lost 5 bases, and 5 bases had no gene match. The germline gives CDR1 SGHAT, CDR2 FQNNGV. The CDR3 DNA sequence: TGTGCCAGCAGCCAAACAGGGGGTGATGGCTACACCTTC. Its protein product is CASSQTGGDGYTF. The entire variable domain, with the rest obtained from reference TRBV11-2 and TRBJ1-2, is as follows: EAGVAQSPRYKIIEKRQSVAFWCNPISGHATLYWYQQILGQGPKLLIQFQNNGVVDDSQLPKDRFSAERLKGVDSTLKIQPAKLEDSAVYLCASSQTGGDGYTFGSGTRLTVV.

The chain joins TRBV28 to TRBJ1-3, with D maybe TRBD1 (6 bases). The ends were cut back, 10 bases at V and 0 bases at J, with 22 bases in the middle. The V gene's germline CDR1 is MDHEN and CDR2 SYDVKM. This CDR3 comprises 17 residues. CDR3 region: CATLGAGTLGSGNTIYF. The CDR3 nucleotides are TGTGCCACCTTGGGAGCCGGGACACTTGGCTCTGGAAACACCATATATTTT.

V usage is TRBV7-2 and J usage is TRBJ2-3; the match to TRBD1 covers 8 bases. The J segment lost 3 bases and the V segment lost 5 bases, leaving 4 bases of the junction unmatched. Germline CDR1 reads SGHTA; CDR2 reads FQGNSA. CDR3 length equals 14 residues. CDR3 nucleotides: TGTGCCAGCAGCAGGAGACAGGGGACAGATACGCAGTATTTT. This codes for CASSRRQGTDTQYF.

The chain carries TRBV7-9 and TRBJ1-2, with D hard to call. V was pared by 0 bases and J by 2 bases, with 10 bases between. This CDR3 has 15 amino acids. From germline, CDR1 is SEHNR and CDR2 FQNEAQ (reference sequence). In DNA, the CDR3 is TGTGCCAGCAGCTTAGCGTACGGGGAGAACTATGGCTACACCTTC. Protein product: CASSLAYGENYGYTF.

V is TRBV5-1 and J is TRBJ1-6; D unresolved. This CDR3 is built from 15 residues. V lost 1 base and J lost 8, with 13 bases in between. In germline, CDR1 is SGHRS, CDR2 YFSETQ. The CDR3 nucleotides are TGCGCCAGCAGCTTGCTTGGAGGGCCCGATTCACCCCTCCACTTT. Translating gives CASSLLGGPDSPLHF. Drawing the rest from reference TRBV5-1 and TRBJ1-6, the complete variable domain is KAGVTQTPRYLIKTRGQQVTLSCSPISGHRSVSWYQQTPGQGLQFLFEYFSETQRNKGNFPGRFSGRQFSNSRSEMNVSTLELGDSALYLCASSLLGGPDSPLHFGNGTRLTVT.

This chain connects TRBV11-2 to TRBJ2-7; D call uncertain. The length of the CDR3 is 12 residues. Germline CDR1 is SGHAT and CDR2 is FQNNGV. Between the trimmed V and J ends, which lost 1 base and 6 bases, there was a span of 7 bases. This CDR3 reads CASSLAWSEQYF. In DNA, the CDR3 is TGTGCCAGCAGCTTAGCTTGGAGCGAGCAGTACTTC.